The text below deals with one T cell receptor beta chain. CDR1 SGHDN and CDR2 FVKESK come from the germline V gene. The V gene lost 4 bases and the J gene lost 1 base, with 23 bases spanning the gap. The CDR3 loop spans 20 amino acids. As processed by the authors: Nucleated cell counts were estimated from reference gene primer amplification. Clones were sequenced by immunoSEQ multiplex PCR, and TCRdb holds only the in-frame ones, with some missing. The V and J calls and the clone size are those of that table, but D and trimming were determined from the DNA. The table records about 380,000 clones, more than 80% of them present only once. This sample is part of a study of blood T cell repertoires in COVID-19. As for the study in general: The United States, Italy and Spain were the sources of the acute and convalescent COVID-19 samples.

This chain joins TRBV14 and TRBJ2-6, with D perhaps matching TRBD1 (6 bases). This TCR was recovered from a man aged 40-50 years with acute or convalescent COVID-19. Sequencing used peripheral blood. The CDR3 bases are TGTGCCAGCAGCCCGGGACCCGGGGACATCGTTGCTTCTGGGGCCAACGTCCTGACTTTC. The encoded protein is CASSPGPGDIVASGANVLTF.